The clone carrying this T cell receptor (beta chain) was recorded only once. As yet, its antigen is unknown. The CDR3 length is 16 residues. J gave up 4 bases and V 4 bases, and 12 bases lay outside the gene matches. The record originates from a study of a mutant IDH1 vaccine in newly diagnosed glioma. Overall study context: Patients were given eight vaccinations, scheduled in weeks 1, 3, 5, 7, 11, 15, 19 and 23. Patients received vaccination from 4-6 weeks after radiotherapy alone, or with temozolomide cycles. The treated population exhibited a male proportion of about 60%, a female proportion of 37.5%, and a mean age of around 40 years.

Libraries were prepared by immunoSEQ multiplex PCR; TCRdb keeps only in-frame clonotypes and omits some of them. The repertoire includes more than 55,000 clones, 65% to 90% of them detected once, and 3% to 3.5% sits in the top ten. Time point reported: week 5, during vaccination. In every dose of vaccine, 300 ug of mutant IDH1 20-mer peptide was given alongside topical imiquimod. The sample was PBMCs, taken from a glioma patient whose treatment included an IDH1 peptide vaccine. V and J are TRBV23-1 and TRBJ2-7; 8 bases line up with TRBD1. TRBV23-1 is an ORF, with its function uncertain. The clonotype was recovered from a young woman with glioma. Some clones in this sample may be carry-over from other donors' samples. CDR3 in amino acids: CASSRRRSQGAYEQYF. DNA of the CDR3: TGCGCCAGCAGTCGTCGTAGGTCGCAGGGGGCATACGAGCAGTACTTC.